This T cell receptor (beta chain) is drawn from a study of T cell repertoires in cytomegalovirus infection. Regarding the study as a whole: HLA-C-restricted CMV clonotypes gave the most frequent clonotype in two of eight donors.

Germline CDR1 is SGHNT and CDR2 is YYREEE (reference sequence). V lost 2 bases and J lost 0, with 6 bases in between. This CDR3 contains 14 residues. TCRdb independently ran MiXCR on the reads; one entry per CDR3 protein. The sample shows about 490,000 distinct CDR3 sequences, 15% to 20% of them seen only once. This clonotype was counted between two and nine times. Its antigen is as yet unknown. The chain carries TRBV5-4 and TRBJ1-3, with D unclear. What was sequenced was CD8+ T cells from PBMCs. The source of this sequence is a human donor in good health (CMV status not recorded). Some clones in this sample may be carry-over from other donors' samples. The CDR3 spells CASSFGDSGNTIYF. CDR3 nucleotides: TGTGCCAGCAGCTTCGGCGACTCTGGAAACACCATATATTTT.